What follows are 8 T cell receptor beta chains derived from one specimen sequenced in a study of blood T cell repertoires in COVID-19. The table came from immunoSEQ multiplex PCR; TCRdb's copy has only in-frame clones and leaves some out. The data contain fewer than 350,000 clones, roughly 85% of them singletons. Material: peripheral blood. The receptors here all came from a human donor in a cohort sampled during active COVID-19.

CDR3 protein: CASTGLAFAVLGYTF. In DNA form, the CDR3 reads TGTGCCAGTACCGGACTTGCTTTCGCAGTTTTAGGCTACACCTTC. The J gene is TRBJ1-2, the V gene TRBV19, with D unclear. This CDR3 has 15 amino acids. Trimming took 7 bases from V and 8 from J, leaving 23 bases between them. The germline V gene has CDR1 LNHDA and CDR2 SQIVND (reference sequence).

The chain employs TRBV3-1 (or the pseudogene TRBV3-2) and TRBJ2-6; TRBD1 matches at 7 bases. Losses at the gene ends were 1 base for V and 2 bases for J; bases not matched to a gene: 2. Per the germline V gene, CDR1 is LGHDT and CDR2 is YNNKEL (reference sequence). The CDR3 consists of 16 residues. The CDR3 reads CASSQVGTAGANVLTF. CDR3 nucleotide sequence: TGTGCCAGCAGCCAAGTTGGGACAGCTGGGGCCAACGTCCTGACTTTC.

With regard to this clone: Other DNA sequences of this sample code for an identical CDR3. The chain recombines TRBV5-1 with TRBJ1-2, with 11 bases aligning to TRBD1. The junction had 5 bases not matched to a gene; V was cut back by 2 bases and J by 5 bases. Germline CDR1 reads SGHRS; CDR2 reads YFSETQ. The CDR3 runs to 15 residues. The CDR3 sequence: CASSFGTGGNYGYTF. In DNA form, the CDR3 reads TGCGCCAGCAGCTTCGGGACAGGGGGGAATTATGGCTACACCTTC.

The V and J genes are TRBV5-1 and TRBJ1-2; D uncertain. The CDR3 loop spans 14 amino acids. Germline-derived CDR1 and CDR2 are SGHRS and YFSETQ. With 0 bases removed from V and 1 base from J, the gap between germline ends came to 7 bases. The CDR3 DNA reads TGCGCCAGCAGCTTGGCCGGGTATAACTATGGCTACACCTTC. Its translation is CASSLAGYNYGYTF.

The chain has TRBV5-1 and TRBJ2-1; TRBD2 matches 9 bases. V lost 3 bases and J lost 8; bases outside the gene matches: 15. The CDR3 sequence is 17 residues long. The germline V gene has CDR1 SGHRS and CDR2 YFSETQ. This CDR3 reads CASSSHPSGVGEDEQFF. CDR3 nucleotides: TGCGCCAGCAGCTCCCACCCTAGCGGGGTAGGTGAGGATGAGCAGTTCTTC.

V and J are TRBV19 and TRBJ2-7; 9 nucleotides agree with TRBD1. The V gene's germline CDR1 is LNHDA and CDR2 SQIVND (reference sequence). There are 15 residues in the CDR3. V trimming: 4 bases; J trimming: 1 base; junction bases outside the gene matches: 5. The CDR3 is CASSTDRGLSYEQYF. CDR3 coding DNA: TGTGCCAGTAGTACCGACAGGGGGTTATCCTACGAGCAGTACTTC. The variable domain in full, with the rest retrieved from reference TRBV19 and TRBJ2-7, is DGGITQSPKYLFRKEGQNVTLSCEQNLNHDAMYWYRQDPGQGLRLIYYSQIVNDFQKGDIAEGYSVSREKKESFPLTVTSAQKNPTAFYLCASSTDRGLSYEQYFGPGTRLTVT.

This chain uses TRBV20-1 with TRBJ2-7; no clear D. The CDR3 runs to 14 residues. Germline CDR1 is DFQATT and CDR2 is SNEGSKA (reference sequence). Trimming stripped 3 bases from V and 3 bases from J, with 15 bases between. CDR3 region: CSASPTTAIYEQYF. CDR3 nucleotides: TGCAGTGCTAGTCCAACGACTGCGATCTACGAGCAGTACTTC.

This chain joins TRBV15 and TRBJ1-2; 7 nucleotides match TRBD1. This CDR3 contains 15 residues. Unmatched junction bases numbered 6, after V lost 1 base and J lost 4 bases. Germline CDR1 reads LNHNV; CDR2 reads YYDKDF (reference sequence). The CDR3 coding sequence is TGTGCCACCAGCAGAGGGCGAGGGGGCATCTATGGCTACACCTTC. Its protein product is CATSRGRGGIYGYTF.